Following are 27 T cell receptor beta chains from one sample sequenced in a study of cytomegalovirus exposure and HLA in healthy donors. Primers for the PCR totalled 60 Vbeta and 13 Jbeta. The table came from immunoSEQ multiplex PCR; TCRdb's copy has only in-frame clones and leaves some out. The sample shows around 150,000 clones, less than 90% of them seen only once. The sequenced sample was PBMCs. The receptors stem from a male donor in good health and CMV-seropositive.

This clone was observed a few times. The CDR3 sequence is CASSPCTEAFF. For the CDR3, the DNA is TGTGCCAGCAGCCCATGCACTGAAGCTTTCTTT. This chain links TRBV21-1 with TRBJ1-1; TRBD1 reflects the table's D call only, with no check against the DNA. TRBV21-1 is flagged as a pseudogene. This CDR3 has 11 amino acids.

The chain employs TRBV28 and TRBJ2-7; 10 bases are shared with TRBD2. This CDR3 comprises 16 residues. Per the germline V gene, CDR1 is MDHEN and CDR2 is SYDVKM. V lost 5 bases to trimming and J lost 4 bases; unmatched junction nucleotides: 11. In DNA form, the CDR3 reads TGTGCCAGCAGTGGGGCGGGGGCTAGCGGGAGATACGAGCAGTACTTC. Translated, it gives CASSGAGASGRYEQYF.

The J gene is TRBJ2-5, the V gene TRBV27; D might be TRBD2 (5 bases). Looked up from germline, CDR1 is MNHEY and CDR2 is SMNVEV (reference sequence). V gave up 6 bases and J gave up 2 bases, with 16 bases separating them. The CDR3 is 15 residues long. The CDR3 loop is CASSAGLSTQETQYF. The CDR3, as DNA: TGTGCCAGCAGCGCCGGACTCTCTACTCAAGAGACCCAGTACTTC.

This chain joins TRBV14 and TRBJ2-3; a weak D match, TRBD2 (5 bases). V lost 4 bases to trimming and J lost 1 base, with 15 bases between them. Per germline, CDR1 SGHDN and CDR2 FVKESK. The CDR3 consists of 16 residues. The DNA for the CDR3 is TGTGCCAGCAGCCTCGGGGTGGTTTGGGGCACAGATACGCAGTATTTT. This codes for CASSLGVVWGTDTQYF. The entire variable domain, with the rest obtained from reference TRBV14 and TRBJ2-3, is as follows: EAGVTQFPSHSVIEKGQTVTLRCDPISGHDNLYWYRRVMGKEIKFLLHFVKESKQDESGMPNNRFLAERTGGTYSTLKVQPAELEDSGVYFCASSLGVVWGTDTQYFGPGTRLTVL.

This clone has more than one count but fewer than ten. The chain carries TRBV29-1 and TRBJ2-7; the match to TRBD2 covers 12 bases. The length of the CDR3 is 14 residues. CDR1 SQVTM and CDR2 ANQGSEA come from the germline V gene. The ends lost 3 bases at V and 4 bases at J; junction bases unmatched: 4. Here the CDR3 reads CSVEDTSGRYEQYF. CDR3 nucleotides: TGCAGCGTTGAGGATACTAGCGGGAGGTACGAGCAGTACTTC.

V gene TRBV27 combines with J gene TRBJ1-2; 8 bases line up with TRBD1. V lost 2 bases to trimming and J lost 8 bases; unmatched junction nucleotides: 7. The CDR3 is made up of 14 amino acids. Germline CDR1 reads MNHEY; CDR2 reads SMNVEV (reference sequence). The CDR3 DNA sequence: TGTGCCAGCAGTTTAGCGGGACAGGTCTACGGCTACACCTTC. Amino acid sequence: CASSLAGQVYGYTF.

This sequence joins TRBV19 and TRBJ1-1; D is unresolved. The germline CDR1 and CDR2 sequences are LNHDA and SQIVND (reference sequence). CDR3 length: 14 amino acids. Trimming removed 5 bases at V and 3 bases at J, with 13 bases between. The CDR3 protein is CASSEERRDTEAFF. CDR3 bases: TGTGCCAGTAGTGAGGAAAGGAGGGACACTGAAGCTTTCTTT.

The genes are TRBV19 and TRBJ1-1, with TRBD1 matching over 10 bases. The V gene end was trimmed by 7 bases and the J gene end by 1 base; junction bases not matched to a gene: 9. Germline lookup yields CDR1 LNHDA and CDR2 SQIVND (reference sequence). The length of the CDR3 is 16 residues. The CDR3 DNA sequence: TGTGCCAGTAAAGACAGGGGGCGGAGAGGGAACACTGAAGCTTTCTTT. It yields the protein CASKDRGRRGNTEAFF. Supplemented by reference TRBV19 and TRBJ1-1, the full variable domain reads DGGITQSPKYLFRKEGQNVTLSCEQNLNHDAMYWYRQDPGQGLRLIYYSQIVNDFQKGDIAEGYSVSREKKESFPLTVTSAQKNPTAFYLCASKDRGRRGNTEAFFGQGTRLTVV.

This rearrangement joins TRBV9 to TRBJ2-1; 7 bases align to TRBD2. CDR1 SGDLS and CDR2 YYNGEE come from the germline V gene. CDR3 length equals 15 residues. V trimming: 2 bases; J trimming: 0 bases; junction bases outside the gene matches: 2. CDR3 residues: CASSVVAGSYNEQFF. In nucleotides, the CDR3 is TGTGCCAGCAGCGTGGTAGCGGGCTCCTACAATGAGCAGTTCTTC.

Here the CDR3 reads CASSTSGLNTGELFF. CDR3 coding DNA: TGTGCCAGCAGCACTAGCGGATTGAACACCGGGGAGCTGTTTTTT. The chain employs TRBV5-4 and TRBJ2-2; 8 bases match TRBD2. V lost 4 bases and J lost 1; bases outside the gene matches: 3. The CDR3 extends over 15 amino acids. Germline values: CDR1 SGHNT, CDR2 YYREEE (reference sequence). Filled out from reference TRBV5-4 and TRBJ2-2, the complete variable domain reads ETGVTQSPTHLIKTRGQQVTLRCSSQSGHNTVSWYQQALGQGPQFIFQYYREEENGRGNFPPRFSGLQFPNYSSELNVNALELDDSALYLCASSTSGLNTGELFFGEGSRLTVL.

This clone was seen a single time. The CDR3 DNA sequence: TGTGCCAGCAGTTACATCCCGGGGGGATCAGGGGGCTACACCTTC. This translates into CASSYIPGGSGGYTF. The chain couples TRBV2 to TRBJ1-2; a weak D match, TRBD1 (5 bases). The V gene lost 5 bases and the J gene lost 8 bases, with 21 bases spanning the gap. CDR3 length: 15 amino acids. Germline-derived CDR1 and CDR2 are SNHLY and FYNNEI. Drawing the rest from reference TRBV2 and TRBJ1-2, the complete variable domain is EPEVTQTPSHQVTQMGQEVILRCVPISNHLYFYWYRQILGQKVEFLVSFYNNEISEKSEIFDDQFSVERPDGSNFTLKIRSTKLEDSAMYFCASSYIPGGSGGYTFGSGTRLTVV.

The chain joins TRBV5-4 to TRBJ2-3; 8 bases fit TRBD2. With V trimmed by 9 bases and J by 4 bases, 7 bases remained unmatched. The length of the CDR3 is 13 residues. The germline V gene has CDR1 SGHNT and CDR2 YYREEE (reference sequence). CDR3 bases: TGTGCCACCGGGGGGGGGCGGCCAGATACGCAGTATTTT. It specifies CATGGGRPDTQYF. Variable domain in full (rest from reference TRBV5-4 and TRBJ2-3): ETGVTQSPTHLIKTRGQQVTLRCSSQSGHNTVSWYQQALGQGPQFIFQYYREEENGRGNFPPRFSGLQFPNYSSELNVNALELDDSALYLCATGGGRPDTQYFGPGTRLTVL.

J is TRBJ1-6 and V is TRBV19; 8 bases match TRBD1. Per the germline V gene, CDR1 is LNHDA and CDR2 is SQIVND (reference sequence). With 10 bases clipped from V and 5 bases from J, the junction kept 10 bases outside the gene matches. The CDR3 runs to 15 residues. This CDR3 reads CATRTGRINNSPLHF. Written as DNA, the CDR3 is TGTGCCACCAGGACAGGGCGAATTAATAATTCACCCCTCCACTTT.

The genes are TRBV6-1 and TRBJ2-3; D unresolved. The germline V gene has CDR1 MNHNS and CDR2 SASEGT. The ends were cut back, 8 bases at V and 6 bases at J, with 12 bases in the middle. CDR3 length: 12 residues. CDR3 in amino acids: CASLGRSDTQYF. The DNA for the CDR3 is TGTGCCAGCCTTGGGCGTTCGGATACGCAGTATTTT.

The chain employs TRBV19 and TRBJ2-1; 9 nucleotides align to TRBD2. This CDR3 region has 15 residues. Losses at the gene ends were 3 bases for V and 9 bases for J; bases not matched to a gene: 9. Per the germline V gene, CDR1 is LNHDA and CDR2 is SQIVND (reference sequence). The CDR3 sequence is CASSMNSGSKGEQFF. Here the CDR3 DNA reads TGTGCCAGTAGTATGAATAGCGGGAGTAAGGGTGAGCAGTTCTTC.

The chain recombines TRBV6-1 with TRBJ2-7; possibly TRBD2 for D (5 bases). V was pared by 1 base and J by 2 bases, with 12 bases between. The CDR3 length is 15 residues. The germline V gene encodes CDR1 MNHNS and CDR2 SASEGT. The CDR3 region has the DNA TGTGCCAGCAGTGAAGGGAGGCGGGTTCCCTACGAGCAGTACTTC. As protein: CASSEGRRVPYEQYF.

The genes are TRBV7-3 and TRBJ2-1; D not resolved. Germline V lookup: CDR1 SGHTA, CDR2 FQGTGA. V lost 2 bases, J lost 1 base, and 9 bases lay in between. This CDR3 is built from 15 residues. The CDR3: CASSLWAESYNEQFF. CDR3 in DNA: TGTGCCAGCAGCTTATGGGCAGAATCCTACAATGAGCAGTTCTTC.

The count of this clone is one. Other nucleotide sequences from this sample produce the same CDR3. The chain has TRBV2 and TRBJ2-7; TRBD2 matches at 13 bases. With 6 bases clipped from V and 4 bases from J, the junction kept 3 bases outside the gene matches. There are 14 residues in the CDR3. Germline V CDR1 and CDR2: SNHLY, FYNNEI. CDR3 DNA sequence: TGTGCCAGCAGACCGGGACTAGCGGGGTACGAGCAGTACTTC. Residues: CASRPGLAGYEQYF.

The genes are TRBV9 and TRBJ2-2; 8 positions agree with TRBD1. Germline CDR1 is SGDLS and CDR2 is YYNGEE. The J segment lost 4 bases and the V segment lost 5 bases, leaving 7 bases of the junction unmatched. CDR3 size: 15 residues. CDR3 region: CASSEDRETTGELFF. CDR3 in DNA: TGTGCCAGCAGTGAGGACAGGGAGACCACCGGGGAGCTGTTTTTT.

V is TRBV7-2 and J is TRBJ1-1, with D tentatively TRBD1 (5 bases). Germline values: CDR1 SGHTA, CDR2 FQGNSA. V was pared by 1 base and J by 6 bases, with 15 bases between. This CDR3 spans 15 amino acids. CDR3 amino acids: CASSLGLQGMAEAFF. In DNA form, the CDR3 reads TGTGCCAGCAGCTTAGGTTTGCAGGGAATGGCTGAAGCTTTCTTT. Using reference TRBV7-2 and TRBJ1-1 for the parts outside the CDR3, the full variable domain is GAGVSQSPSNKVTEKGKDVELRCDPISGHTALYWYRQSLGQGLEFLIYFQGNSAPDKSGLPSDRFSAERTGGSVSTLTIQRTQQEDSAVYLCASSLGLQGMAEAFFGQGTRLTVV.

J is TRBJ2-3 and V is TRBV5-1; D may be TRBD1 (7 bases). The V end was cut by 4 bases, the J end by 0 bases, with 27 bases between. Germline V gene data show CDR1 as SGHRS and CDR2 as YFSETQ. The CDR3 is 20 residues long. The CDR3 nucleotides read TGCGCCAGCAGCACGCCCCCGACAGGGACTCGCGGATTGAGCACAGATACGCAGTATTTT. It translates to CASSTPPTGTRGLSTDTQYF. The whole variable domain, remainder taken from reference TRBV5-1 and TRBJ2-3, is KAGVTQTPRYLIKTRGQQVTLSCSPISGHRSVSWYQQTPGQGLQFLFEYFSETQRNKGNFPGRFSGRQFSNSRSEMNVSTLELGDSALYLCASSTPPTGTRGLSTDTQYFGPGTRLTVL.

The chain joins TRBV10-3 to TRBJ2-5; 9 bases agree with TRBD2. The CDR3 has 15 amino acids. V lost 4 bases and J lost 3; bases outside the gene matches: 6. Germline CDR1 reads ENHRY; CDR2 reads SYGVKD. CDR3: CAISALAGFKETQYF. The DNA of the CDR3 is TGTGCCATCAGTGCTCTAGCGGGGTTTAAAGAGACCCAGTACTTC.

The chain combines TRBV7-6 with TRBJ1-6; 7 bases match TRBD1. V lost 5 bases and J lost 6; bases outside the gene matches: 4. This CDR3 comprises 14 residues. The germline V gene encodes CDR1 SGHVS and CDR2 FNYEAQ. CDR3 bases: TGTGCCAGCAGCCGCGGGACAGCTAATTCACCCCTCCACTTT. Protein: CASSRGTANSPLHF. Looking up the rest from reference TRBV7-6 and TRBJ1-6 gives the full variable domain: GAGVSQSPRYKVTKRGQDVALRCDPISGHVSLYWYRQALGQGPEFLTYFNYEAQQDKSGLPNDRFSAERPEGSISTLTIQRTEQRDSAMYRCASSRGTANSPLHFGNGTRLTVT.

The CDR3 reads CASSQTDLPLDTEAFF. The CDR3 nucleotides read TGCGCCAGCAGTCAAACGGACTTGCCCCTGGACACTGAAGCTTTCTTT. The chain is built from TRBV23-1 and TRBJ1-1; D not certain. TRBV23-1 belongs to the ORF category, with a function that is uncertain. CDR3 length equals 16 residues. V lost 2 bases, J lost 3 bases, and 16 bases lay in between.

V usage is TRBV27 and J usage is TRBJ2-3; a possible D gene is TRBD2 (5 bases). Trimming took 0 bases from V and 3 from J, leaving 7 bases between them. The CDR3 runs to 14 residues. The germline V gene has CDR1 MNHEY and CDR2 SMNVEV (reference sequence). The CDR3 DNA reads TGTGCCAGCAGTTTATCGACGGGGACAGATACGCAGTATTTT. It translates to CASSLSTGTDTQYF.

This clone was picked up one time. The V and J genes are TRBV21-1 and TRBJ2-1; the table's D call, TRBD2, has no DNA check behind it. TRBV21-1 is labeled a pseudogene. The CDR3 length is 11 residues. CDR3 residues: CASSASLEQFF. The CDR3 coding sequence is TGTGCCAGCAGCGCTAGCCTCGAGCAGTTCTTC.

The CDR3 DNA reads TGTGCCTGGAGTGTACAAGGACTTTATACGCAGTATTTT. Its translation: CAWSVQGLYTQYF. This rearrangement joins TRBV30 to TRBJ2-3, with D possibly being TRBD2 (5 bases). This CDR3 contains 13 residues. The germline V gene encodes CDR1 GTSNPN and CDR2 SVGIG (reference sequence). V was clipped by 0 bases and J by 7 bases, with 11 bases between them.